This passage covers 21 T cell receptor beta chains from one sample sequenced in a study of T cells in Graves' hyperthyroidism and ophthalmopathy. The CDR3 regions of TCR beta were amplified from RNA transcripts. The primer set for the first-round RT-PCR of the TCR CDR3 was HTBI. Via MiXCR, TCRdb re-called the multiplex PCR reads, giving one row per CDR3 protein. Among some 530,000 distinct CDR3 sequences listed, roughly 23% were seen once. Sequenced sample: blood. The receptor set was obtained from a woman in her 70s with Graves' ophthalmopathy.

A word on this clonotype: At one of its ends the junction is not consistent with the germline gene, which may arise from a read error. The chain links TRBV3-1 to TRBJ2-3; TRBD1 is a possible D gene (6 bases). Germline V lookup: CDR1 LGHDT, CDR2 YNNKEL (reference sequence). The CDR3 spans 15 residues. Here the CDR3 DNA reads TGTACCAGCAGCCAAGCCCACAGGGTAGGTAGTACGCAGTATTTT. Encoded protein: CTSSQAHRVGSTQYF.

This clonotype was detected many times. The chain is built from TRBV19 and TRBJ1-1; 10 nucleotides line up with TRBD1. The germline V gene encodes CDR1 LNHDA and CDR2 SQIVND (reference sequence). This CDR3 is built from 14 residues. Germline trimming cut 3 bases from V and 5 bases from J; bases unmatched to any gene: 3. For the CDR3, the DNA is TGTGCCAGTAGTATTGGGACAGGGGAGACTGAAGCTTTCTTT. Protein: CASSIGTGETEAFF. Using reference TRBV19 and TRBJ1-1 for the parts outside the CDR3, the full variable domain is DGGITQSPKYLFRKEGQNVTLSCEQNLNHDAMYWYRQDPGQGLRLIYYSQIVNDFQKGDIAEGYSVSREKKESFPLTVTSAQKNPTAFYLCASSIGTGETEAFFGQGTRLTVV.

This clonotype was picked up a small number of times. The CDR3 loop is CSARVANPAGTYNEQFF. In nucleotides, the CDR3 is TGCAGTGCTAGAGTCGCTAACCCAGCGGGGACCTACAATGAGCAGTTCTTC. This chain joins TRBV20-1 and TRBJ2-1; 7 bases line up with TRBD2. CDR3 size: 17 residues. Trimming cost V 1 base and J 2 bases; bases outside gene matches: 11. Germline CDR1 is DFQATT and CDR2 is SNEGSKA (reference sequence).

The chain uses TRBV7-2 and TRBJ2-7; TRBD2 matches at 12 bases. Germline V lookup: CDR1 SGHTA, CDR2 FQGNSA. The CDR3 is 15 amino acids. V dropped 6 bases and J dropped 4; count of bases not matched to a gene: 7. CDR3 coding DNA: TGTGCCAGCAGTGGAGGACTAGCGGGACTTTACGAGCAGTACTTC. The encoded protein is CASSGGLAGLYEQYF.

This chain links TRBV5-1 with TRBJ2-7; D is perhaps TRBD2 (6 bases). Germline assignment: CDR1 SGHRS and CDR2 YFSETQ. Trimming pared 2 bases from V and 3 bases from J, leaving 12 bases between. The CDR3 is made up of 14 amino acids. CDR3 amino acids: CASSLNGGLYEQYF. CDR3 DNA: TGCGCCAGCAGCTTAAACGGGGGACTCTACGAGCAGTACTTC.

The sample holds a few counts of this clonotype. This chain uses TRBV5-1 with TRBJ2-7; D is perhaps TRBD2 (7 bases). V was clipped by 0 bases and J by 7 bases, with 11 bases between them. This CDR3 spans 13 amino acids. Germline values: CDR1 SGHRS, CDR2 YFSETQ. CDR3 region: CASSLEGGGEQYF. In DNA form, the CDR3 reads TGCGCCAGCAGCTTGGAAGGGGGGGGAGAGCAGTACTTC.

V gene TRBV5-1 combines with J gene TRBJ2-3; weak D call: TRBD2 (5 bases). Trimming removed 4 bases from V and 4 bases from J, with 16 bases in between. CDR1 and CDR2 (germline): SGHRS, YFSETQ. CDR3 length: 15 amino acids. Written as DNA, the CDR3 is TGCGCCAGCAGCAAGAACGGCCTAGCAGCAGATACGCAGTATTTT. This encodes CASSKNGLAADTQYF.

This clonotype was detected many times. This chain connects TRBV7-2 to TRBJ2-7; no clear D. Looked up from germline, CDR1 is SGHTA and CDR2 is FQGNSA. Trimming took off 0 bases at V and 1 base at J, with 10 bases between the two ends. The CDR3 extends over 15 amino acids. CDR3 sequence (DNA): TGTGCCAGCAGCTTAGCGAAAAGGCCTTCCTACGAGCAGTACTTC. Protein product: CASSLAKRPSYEQYF.

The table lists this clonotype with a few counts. In nucleotides, the CDR3 is TGTGCCAGCAGCCATAGGGCGTCCGGCGGGCTATCCTACGAGCAGTACTTC. Its protein product is CASSHRASGGLSYEQYF. The chain uses TRBV7-2 and TRBJ2-7, with D tentatively TRBD2 (5 bases). Germline V gives CDR1 SGHTA, CDR2 FQGNSA. Trimming shortened V by 5 bases and J by 1 base, and 21 bases separated the two germline ends. This CDR3 region has 17 residues. Filled out from reference TRBV7-2 and TRBJ2-7, the complete variable domain reads GAGVSQSPSNKVTEKGKDVELRCDPISGHTALYWYRQSLGQGLEFLIYFQGNSAPDKSGLPSDRFSAERTGGSVSTLTIQRTQQEDSAVYLCASSHRASGGLSYEQYFGPGTRLTVT.

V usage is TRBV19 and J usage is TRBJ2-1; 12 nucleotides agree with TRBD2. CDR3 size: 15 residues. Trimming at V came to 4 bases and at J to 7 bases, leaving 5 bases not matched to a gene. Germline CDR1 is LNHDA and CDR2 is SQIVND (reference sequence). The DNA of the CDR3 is TGTGCCAGTAGTAAGGCTAGCGGGAGGGTAAATGAGCAGTTCTTC. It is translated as CASSKASGRVNEQFF. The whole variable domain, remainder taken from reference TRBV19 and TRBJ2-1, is DGGITQSPKYLFRKEGQNVTLSCEQNLNHDAMYWYRQDPGQGLRLIYYSQIVNDFQKGDIAEGYSVSREKKESFPLTVTSAQKNPTAFYLCASSKASGRVNEQFFGPGTRLTVL.

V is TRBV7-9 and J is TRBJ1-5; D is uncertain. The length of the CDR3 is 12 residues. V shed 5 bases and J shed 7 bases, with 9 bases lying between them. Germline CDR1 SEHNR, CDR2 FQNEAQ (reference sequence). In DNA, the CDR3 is TGTGCCAGCAGCCCACGGGCACAGCCCCAGCATTTT. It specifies CASSPRAQPQHF.

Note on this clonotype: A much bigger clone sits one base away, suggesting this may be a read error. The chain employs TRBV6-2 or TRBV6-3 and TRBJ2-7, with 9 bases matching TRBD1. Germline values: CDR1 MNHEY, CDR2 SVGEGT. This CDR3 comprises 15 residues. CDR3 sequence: CASSYWDREGYEQCF. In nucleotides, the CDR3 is TGTGCCAGCAGTTACTGGGACAGGGAAGGCTACGAGCAGTGCTTC.

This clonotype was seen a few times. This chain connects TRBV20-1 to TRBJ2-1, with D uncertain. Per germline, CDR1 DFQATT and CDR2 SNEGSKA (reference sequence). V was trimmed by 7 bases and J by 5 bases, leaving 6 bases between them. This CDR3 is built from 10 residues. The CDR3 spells CSVPNNEQFF. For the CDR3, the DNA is TGCAGTGTACCCAACAATGAGCAGTTCTTC.

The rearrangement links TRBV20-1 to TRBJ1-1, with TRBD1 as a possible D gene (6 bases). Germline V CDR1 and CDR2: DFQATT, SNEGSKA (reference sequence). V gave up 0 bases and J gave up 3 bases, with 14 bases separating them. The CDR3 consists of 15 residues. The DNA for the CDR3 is TGCAGTGCTAGAGATCGTAGGACAGCCGACACTGAAGCTTTCTTT. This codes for CSARDRRTADTEAFF.

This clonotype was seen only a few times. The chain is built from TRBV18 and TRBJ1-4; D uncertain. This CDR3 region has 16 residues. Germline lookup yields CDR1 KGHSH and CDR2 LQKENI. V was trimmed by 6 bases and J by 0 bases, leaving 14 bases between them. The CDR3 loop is CASSYLDGATNEKLFF. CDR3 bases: TGTGCCAGCTCGTACTTGGACGGTGCAACTAATGAAAAACTGTTTTTT.

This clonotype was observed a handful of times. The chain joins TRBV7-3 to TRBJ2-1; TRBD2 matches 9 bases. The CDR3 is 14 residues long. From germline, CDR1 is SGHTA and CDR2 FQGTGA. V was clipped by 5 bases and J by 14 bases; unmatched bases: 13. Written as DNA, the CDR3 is TGTGCCAGCAGCCCCTCCGTGGTAGCGGGAGACAAGTTCTTC. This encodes CASSPSVVAGDKFF.

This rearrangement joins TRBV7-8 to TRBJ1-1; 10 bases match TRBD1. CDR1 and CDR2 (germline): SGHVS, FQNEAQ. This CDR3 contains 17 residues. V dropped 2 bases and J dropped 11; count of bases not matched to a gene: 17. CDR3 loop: CASSLSTPDRGSGRAFF. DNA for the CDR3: TGTGCCAGCAGCTTATCTACCCCGGACAGGGGGTCGGGGAGGGCTTTCTTT.

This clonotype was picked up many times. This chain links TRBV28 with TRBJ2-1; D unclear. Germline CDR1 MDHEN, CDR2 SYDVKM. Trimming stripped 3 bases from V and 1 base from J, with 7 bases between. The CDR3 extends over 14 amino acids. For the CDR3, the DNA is TGTGCCAGCAGTTTGCCTCAGTCCTACAATGAGCAGTTCTTC. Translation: CASSLPQSYNEQFF. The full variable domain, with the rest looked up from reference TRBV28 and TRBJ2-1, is DVKVTQSSRYLVKRTGEKVFLECVQDMDHENMFWYRQDPGLGLRLIYFSYDVKMKEKGDIPEGYSVSREKKERFSLILESASTNQTSMYLCASSLPQSYNEQFFGPGTRLTVL.

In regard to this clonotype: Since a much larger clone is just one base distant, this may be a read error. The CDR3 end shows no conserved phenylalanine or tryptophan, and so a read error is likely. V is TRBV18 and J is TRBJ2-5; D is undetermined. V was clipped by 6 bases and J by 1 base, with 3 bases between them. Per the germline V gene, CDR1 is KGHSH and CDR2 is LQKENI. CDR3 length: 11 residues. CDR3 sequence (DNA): TGTGCCAGCTCGGGCCAAGAGACCCAGTACTTA. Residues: CASSGQETQYL.

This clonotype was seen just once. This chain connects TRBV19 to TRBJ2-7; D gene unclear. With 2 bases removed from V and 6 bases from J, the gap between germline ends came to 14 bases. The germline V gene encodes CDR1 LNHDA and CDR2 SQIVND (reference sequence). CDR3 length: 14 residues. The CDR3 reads CASSISLGIGEQYF. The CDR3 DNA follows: TGTGCCAGTAGTATATCGTTAGGGATCGGCGAGCAGTACTTC.

CDR3 region: CASSPTGAGQTGELFF. CDR3 DNA sequence: TGTGCCAGCAGCCCCACCGGGGCAGGGCAGACCGGGGAGCTGTTTTTT. The rearrangement uses TRBV11-2 and TRBJ2-2; D tentatively fits TRBD1 or TRBD2 (5 bases each). The germline CDR1 and CDR2 sequences are SGHAT and FQNNGV. The CDR3 is 16 residues long. Trimming took off 5 bases at V and 5 bases at J, with 18 bases between the two ends.